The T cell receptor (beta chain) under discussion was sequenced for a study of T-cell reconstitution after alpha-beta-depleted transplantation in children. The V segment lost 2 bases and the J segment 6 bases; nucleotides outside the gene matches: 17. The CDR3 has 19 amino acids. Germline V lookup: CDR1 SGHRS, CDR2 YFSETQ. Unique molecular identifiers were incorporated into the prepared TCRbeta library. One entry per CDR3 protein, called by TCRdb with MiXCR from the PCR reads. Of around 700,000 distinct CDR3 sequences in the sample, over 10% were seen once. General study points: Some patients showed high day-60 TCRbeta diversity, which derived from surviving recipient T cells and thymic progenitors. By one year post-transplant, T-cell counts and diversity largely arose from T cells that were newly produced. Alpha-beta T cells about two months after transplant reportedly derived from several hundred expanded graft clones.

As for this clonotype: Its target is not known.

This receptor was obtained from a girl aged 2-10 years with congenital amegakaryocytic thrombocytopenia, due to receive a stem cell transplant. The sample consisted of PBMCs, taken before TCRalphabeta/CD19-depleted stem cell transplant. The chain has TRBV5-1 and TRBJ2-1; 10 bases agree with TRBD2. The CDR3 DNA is TGCGCCAGCAGCTTTGGCCAACCCCCCTCTAGCGGGAGTCCCAATGAGCAGTTCTTC. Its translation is CASSFGQPPSSGSPNEQFF.